This is a list of T cell receptor beta chains from one sample in a study of regulatory T cells in long-lasting Graves disease. MiXCR was run by TCRdb on the multiplex PCR reads, yielding one entry per CDR3 protein. The sample records fewer than 400,000 distinct CDR3 sequences, around a fifth being singletons. The sequencing here drew on peripheral blood mononuclear cells (PBMCs), taken when the disease was refractory, from a patient treated with antithyroid drugs. These TCRs come from a female donor with Graves disease. CDR3s include the opening cysteine and the closing phenylalanine or tryptophan. The D gene is left open where the match is weak. Expanded clones get a size class; other rows say once, few or many, or leave the size out.

few	NA	TRBV20-1	TRBJ1-1	CSARDNGFNTEAFF	TGCAGTGCTAGAGACAACGGGTTTAACACTGAAGCTTTCTTT
many	NA	TRBV12-3/TRBV12-4	TRBJ2-3	CASSETTDTQYF	TGTGCCAGCAGTGAGACAACCGATACGCAGTATTTT
NA	NA	TRBV28	TRBJ2-7	CASSWPLRGTYEQYF	TGTGCCAGCAGTTGGCCCCTTCGGGGCACCTACGAGCAGTACTTC
NA	TRBD1	TRBV3-1	TRBJ1-2	CASTPGDSPNYGYTF	TGTGCCAGCACCCCCGGGGACAGCCCTAACTATGGCTACACCTTC
NA	NA	TRBV11-2	TRBJ1-6	CASSTNRDPSSPLHF	TGTGCCAGCAGCACCAACAGGGATCCCAGTTCACCCCTCCACTTT
NA	NA	TRBV7-6	TRBJ1-6	CASREDSWLSPLHF	TGTGCCAGCAGGGAGGACAGCTGGCTGTCACCCCTCCACTTT
NA	NA	TRBV4-3	TRBJ1-1	CASSQYATGLNTEAFF	TGCGCCAGCAGCCAGTATGCTACAGGGCTGAACACTGAAGCTTTCTTT
few	NA	TRBV5-1	TRBJ2-1	CASSSAGSSYNEQFF	TGCGCCAGCAGCTCCGCGGGGAGCTCCTACAATGAGCAGTTCTTC
NA	TRBD2	TRBV15	TRBJ2-7	CATSRGNSGSSYEQYF	TGTGCCACCAGCAGAGGAAATAGCGGGAGCTCCTACGAGCAGTACTTC
NA	TRBD1	TRBV11-3	TRBJ1-2	CASSLDGTGDGYTF	TGTGCCAGCAGCTTAGATGGGACAGGGGACGGCTACACCTTC
many	NA	TRBV5-1	TRBJ1-6	CASSLAPQRMGSPLHF	TGCGCCAGCAGCTTGGCCCCACAGCGGATGGGGTCACCCCTCCACTTT
NA	TRBD2	TRBV11-2	TRBJ2-5	CASSSRDYGETQYF	TGTGCCAGCAGCTCGCGGGACTATGGGGAGACCCAGTACTTC
NA	NA	TRBV27	TRBJ1-1	CASGGRAATEAFF	TGTGCCAGCGGGGGCAGGGCGGCCACTGAAGCTTTCTTT
NA	TRBD2	TRBV7-2	TRBJ2-2	CASSLVGGDTGELFF	TGTGCCAGCAGCTTAGTCGGGGGGGACACCGGGGAGCTGTTTTTT
many	TRBD2	TRBV5-5	TRBJ2-7	CASSLFLAGVYEQYF	TGTGCCAGCAGCTTGTTCCTAGCGGGAGTCTACGAGCAGTACTTC
few	NA	TRBV12-3/TRBV12-4	TRBJ2-2	CASSFKNTGELFF	TGTGCCAGCAGTTTTAAGAACACCGGGGAGCTGTTTTTT
NA	NA	TRBV25-1	TRBJ1-4	CASSAPNSNEKLFF	TGTGCCAGCAGTGCCCCGAACAGTAATGAAAAACTGTTTTTT
NA	NA	TRBV4-1	TRBJ1-6	CASSQDLWDSPLHF	TGCGCCAGCAGCCAAGATCTGTGGGATTCACCCCTCCACTTT
many	TRBD1	TRBV11-2	TRBJ1-2	CASSPTRGRKFDGYTF	TGTGCCAGCAGCCCTACCAGGGGGCGGAAGTTTGATGGCTACACCTTC
NA	TRBD1	TRBV6-1	TRBJ2-2	CASSAGDRVAGELFF	TGTGCCAGCAGTGCTGGGGACAGGGTGGCCGGGGAGCTGTTTTTT
many	NA	TRBV7-9	TRBJ2-5	CASRAPSSGETQYF	TGTGCCAGCAGAGCCCCCTCAAGCGGAGAGACCCAGTACTTC
NA	TRBD1	TRBV3-1	TRBJ2-5	CASSQGQGQGLTRGKTQYF	TGTGCCAGCAGCCAAGGGCAAGGACAGGGGCTAACGAGGGGAAAGACCCAGTACTTC
many	NA	TRBV5-5	TRBJ2-7	CASSLVPPKDYEQYF	TGTGCCAGCAGCCTTGTCCCCCCAAAAGACTACGAGCAGTACTTC
NA	NA	TRBV9	TRBJ2-2	CASSRARGRAGELFF	TGTGCCAGCAGCCGAGCAAGAGGGCGCGCCGGGGAGCTGTTTTTT
NA	TRBD1	TRBV4-1	TRBJ2-7	CASSQEQGGLGEQYF	TGCGCCAGCAGCCAAGAACAAGGGGGCTTGGGCGAGCAGTACTTC
many	NA	TRBV7-3	TRBJ2-5	CASSITGTPQETQYF	TGTGCCAGCAGCATCACCGGGACGCCACAAGAGACCCAGTACTTC
few	NA	TRBV7-9	TRBJ1-2	CASSLDGRGGYTF	TGTGCCAGCAGCTTAGATGGCAGAGGAGGCTACACCTTC
NA	NA	TRBV5-4	TRBJ2-5	CASSFRDSNQETQYF	TGTGCCAGCAGCTTTCGCGACAGCAACCAAGAGACCCAGTACTTC
many	TRBD1	TRBV27	TRBJ1-5	CASSSQGTGGVQPQHF	TGTGCCAGCAGTTCCCAAGGGACAGGGGGCGTTCAGCCCCAGCATTTT
once	TRBD1	TRBV27	TRBJ1-2	CASSLGQNLYGYTF	TGTGCCAGCAGTTTGGGACAGAACCTCTATGGCTACACCTTC
many	TRBD1	TRBV2	TRBJ2-7	CASSAPTGGEYEQYF	TGTGCCAGCAGTGCACCGACAGGGGGAGAGTACGAGCAGTACTTC
many	TRBD1	TRBV20-1	TRBJ1-2	CSAHRTGNYGYTF	TGCAGTGCTCATAGGACAGGGAACTATGGCTACACCTTC
many	NA	TRBV29-1	TRBJ1-2	CSADKGGRGYTF	TGCAGCGCCGATAAAGGGGGTCGGGGCTACACCTTC
NA	TRBD2	TRBV6-2/TRBV6-3	TRBJ2-2	CASNRGTSVGTGELFF	TGTGCCAGCAATCGGGGGACTAGCGTCGGCACCGGGGAGCTGTTTTTT
many	NA	TRBV6-1	TRBJ2-7	CASSVPRDLIAEQYF	TGTGCCAGCAGTGTTCCGCGGGACCTCATAGCTGAGCAGTACTTC
few	NA	TRBV30	TRBJ1-1	CAWSGAMNTEAFF	TGTGCCTGGAGCGGGGCAATGAACACTGAAGCTTTCTTT
NA	NA	TRBV4-3	TRBJ2-1	CASSQEGVAFF	TGCGCCAGCAGCCAGGAGGGAGTGGCGTTCTTC
many	TRBD1	TRBV6-9	TRBJ1-6	CASSYLTGGNSPLHF	TGTGCCAGCAGTTACTTGACAGGGGGTAATTCACCCCTCCACTTT
many	NA	TRBV18	TRBJ1-4	CASSRSTNEKLFF	TGTGCCAGCTCGCGCTCAACTAATGAAAAACTGTTTTTT
NA	TRBD2	TRBV11-3	TRBJ2-2	CASSSRLAGVQATGELFF	TGTGCCAGCAGCTCCCGGCTAGCGGGAGTTCAAGCGACCGGGGAGCTGTTTTTT
many	TRBD1	TRBV12-3/TRBV12-4	TRBJ2-6	CASSPQGPRANVLTF	TGTGCCAGCAGTCCACAGGGGCCTAGGGCCAACGTCCTGACTTTC
few	NA	TRBV7-9	TRBJ2-3	CASSLVGTGSAGGDTQYF	TGTGCCAGCAGCTTAGTAGGGACAGGCTCAGCGGGAGGAGATACGCAGTATTTT
few	TRBD1	TRBV6-2/TRBV6-3	TRBJ1-6	CASSYRRQGDSPLHF	TGTGCCAGCAGTTACAGGCGGCAGGGGGATTCACCCCTCCACTTT
few	NA	TRBV18	TRBJ1-2	CASSSGYQAGYGYTF	TGTGCCAGCTCATCGGGGTACCAGGCGGGCTATGGCTACACCTTC
few	NA	TRBV7-9	TRBJ1-6	CASNRDTTDYNSPLHF	TGTGCCAGCAACCGGGACACGACCGACTATAATTCACCCCTCCACTTT
many	NA	TRBV28	TRBJ2-4	CASSFSLFRRGLLAKNIQYF	TGTGCCAGCAGTTTCTCCCTCTTCAGGCGAGGGCTACTAGCCAAAAACATTCAGTACTTC
NA	TRBD1	TRBV20-1	TRBJ1-5	CSARGQGGCSSSNQPQHF	TGCAGTGCTAGAGGACAGGGCGGTTGCTCTTCGAGCAATCAGCCCCAGCATTTT
few	NA	TRBV3-1	TRBJ2-2	CASSHPGHFTGELFF	TGTGCCAGCAGCCACCCGGGACACTTCACCGGGGAGCTGTTTTTT
NA	TRBD1	TRBV18	TRBJ1-1	CASSPRLDRGPNTEAFF	TGTGCCAGCTCACCACGTTTGGACAGGGGGCCGAACACTGAAGCTTTCTTT
many	NA	TRBV2	TRBJ2-7	CASTLDRGGYEQYF	TGTGCCAGCACCCTCGACAGGGGAGGGTACGAGCAGTACTTC
few	NA	TRBV7-9	TRBJ2-1	CASSENGRFYNEQFF	TGTGCCAGCAGTGAAAACGGCAGGTTCTACAATGAGCAGTTCTTC